This entry lists 22 T cell receptor beta chains sequenced from one sample in a study of blood T cell repertoires in COVID-19. Libraries were prepared by immunoSEQ multiplex PCR; TCRdb keeps only in-frame clonotypes and omits some of them. The table records roughly 150,000 clones, roughly three quarters of them present only once. Sequenced input: peripheral blood. Source of these receptors: a man between 45 and 60 years old with active or convalescent COVID-19.

The V and J genes are TRBV5-1 and TRBJ1-5; tentative D call: TRBD1 (5 bases). The germline V gene encodes CDR1 SGHRS and CDR2 YFSETQ. The V end was cut by 2 bases, the J end by 7 bases, with 10 bases between. The CDR3 covers 13 residues. CDR3 sequence: CASSFGGEQPQHF. The DNA for the CDR3 is TGCGCCAGCAGCTTCGGGGGGGAACAGCCCCAGCATTTT.

Only one count was recorded for this clone. The rearrangement links TRBV27 to TRBJ2-1, with D possibly matching TRBD2 (6 bases). Trimming pared 2 bases from V and 2 bases from J, leaving 16 bases between. CDR3 size: 17 residues. Germline V CDR1 and CDR2: MNHEY, SMNVEV (reference sequence). This CDR3 is CASSLRLQRATYNEQFF. CDR3 in DNA: TGTGCCAGCAGTTTACGACTCCAGCGGGCCACCTACAATGAGCAGTTCTTC.

The chain recombines TRBV6-5 with TRBJ2-7; the D is unclear. Germline V gives CDR1 MNHEY, CDR2 SVGAGI. This CDR3 is built from 14 residues. V gave up 3 bases and J gave up 5 bases, with 14 bases separating them. CDR3 protein: CASSYRFEAHEQYF. Written as DNA, the CDR3 is TGTGCCAGCAGTTATCGGTTTGAGGCCCACGAGCAGTACTTC.

A remark on this clone: At one of its ends the junction is not consistent with the germline gene, which may arise from a read error. The chain joins TRBV11-2 to TRBJ1-6; 7 positions match TRBD1. The CDR3 spans 15 residues. Germline V gene sequence: CDR1 SGHAT, CDR2 FQNNGV. The CDR3 coding sequence is TGTGCCAGCAGCTTAGCCGGGACAGCTAATTCAGCCCTCCACTTT. As protein: CASSLAGTANSALHF.

This sequence joins TRBV28 and TRBJ2-3; 9 bases fit TRBD2. V was pared by 4 bases and J by 0 bases, with 23 bases of the junction left unmatched. This CDR3 has 22 residues. Germline CDR1 is MDHEN and CDR2 is SYDVKM. CDR3 in amino acids: CASSSSLVGLAGPTVSTDTQYF. As DNA, the CDR3 is TGTGCCAGCAGTTCTTCTCTGGTGGGTCTAGCGGGACCGACCGTTAGCACAGATACGCAGTATTTT. The full variable domain, completed using reference TRBV28 and TRBJ2-3, is DVKVTQSSRYLVKRTGEKVFLECVQDMDHENMFWYRQDPGLGLRLIYFSYDVKMKEKGDIPEGYSVSREKKERFSLILESASTNQTSMYLCASSSSLVGLAGPTVSTDTQYFGPGTRLTVL.

The chain has TRBV7-8 and TRBJ2-5, with D possibly matching TRBD2 (5 bases). In germline, CDR1 is SGHVS, CDR2 FQNEAQ. V was pared by 4 bases and J by 5 bases, with 20 bases between. The CDR3 loop spans 16 amino acids. The CDR3 coding sequence is TGTGCCAGCAGCTCAGCGTCGGAGATCTGGGAGGAGACCCAGTACTTC. This gives the protein CASSSASEIWEETQYF.

This chain links TRBV10-1 with TRBJ2-7; 8 bases align to TRBD1. Germline V gives CDR1 WNHNN, CDR2 SYGVQD (reference sequence). Germline trimming cut 8 bases from V and 6 bases from J; bases unmatched to any gene: 15. The CDR3 runs 15 residues. Written as DNA, the CDR3 is TGCGCCAGCGCGTTCCCGGGACAGGTTTACCCCGAGCAGTACTTC. This translates into CASAFPGQVYPEQYF.

There are a few counts of this clone. The chain links TRBV29-1 to TRBJ2-1, with 9 nucleotides matching TRBD1. The junction had 8 bases not matched to a gene; V was cut back by 6 bases and J by 2 bases. The CDR3 is 15 residues long. Germline CDR1 is SQVTM and CDR2 is ANQGSEA. The CDR3 DNA is TGCAGCGTGGGCCCCGGGACAGGGCCCTACAATGAGCAGTTCTTC. This gives the protein CSVGPGTGPYNEQFF.

The count of this clone is one. V gene TRBV27 combines with J gene TRBJ1-1; D gene unclear. The CDR3 extends over 15 amino acids. Germline CDR1 is MNHEY and CDR2 is SMNVEV (reference sequence). V lost 6 bases and J lost 3, with 17 bases in between. The CDR3 DNA is TGTGCCAGCAGGTATGGGTTGGAGGTGGACACTGAAGCTTTCTTT. It is translated as CASRYGLEVDTEAFF.

The rearrangement uses TRBV28 and TRBJ1-2, with TRBD1 as a possible D gene (6 bases). The V gene's germline CDR1 is MDHEN and CDR2 SYDVKM. The CDR3 consists of 13 residues. V dropped 8 bases and J dropped 3 bases, with 13 bases sitting between them. The CDR3, as DNA: TGTGCCAGCCTGACAGGACCAGACTATGGCTACACCTTC. Translating gives CASLTGPDYGYTF.

This sequence joins TRBV13 and TRBJ1-5; D is ambiguous. Germline V gene data show CDR1 as PRHDT and CDR2 as FYEKMQ (reference sequence). CDR3 length: 16 amino acids. V lost 5 bases and J 1 base, leaving 15 bases between the germline ends. The CDR3 DNA reads TGTGCCAGCAGCCTTAGAACGGGTGGGAGCAATCAGCCCCAGCATTTT. Protein product: CASSLRTGGSNQPQHF.

The CDR3 loop reads CASSGETGEDGYTF. CDR3 sequence (DNA): TGTGCCAGCAGTGGGGAGACAGGGGAGGACGGCTACACCTTC. The chain joins TRBV2 to TRBJ1-2; 8 positions match TRBD1. From germline, CDR1 is SNHLY and CDR2 FYNNEI. V was clipped by 4 bases and J by 8 bases; unmatched bases: 9. This CDR3 spans 14 amino acids.

The V gene is TRBV7-9, the J gene TRBJ2-1, with 11 nucleotides matching TRBD2. CDR3 length equals 15 residues. The junction had 6 bases not matched to a gene; V was cut back by 5 bases and J by 6 bases. CDR1 is SEHNR and CDR2 is FQNEAQ in the germline V gene (reference sequence). The CDR3 here is CASSTGLADPNEQFF. The CDR3 DNA reads as TGTGCCAGCAGCACGGGACTAGCGGACCCCAATGAGCAGTTCTTC.

This clone was seen more than once but under ten times. The chain recombines TRBV9 with TRBJ1-5, with no clear D. Germline lookup yields CDR1 SGDLS and CDR2 YYNGEE. This CDR3 spans 15 amino acids. The V and J ends lost 0 bases and 0 bases respectively, with 7 bases between them. The CDR3 region has the DNA TGTGCCAGCAGCGTAGGGCCGTATAGCAATCAGCCCCAGCATTTT. Protein product: CASSVGPYSNQPQHF.

The chain recombines TRBV28 with TRBJ2-7; 9 bases are a match to TRBD1. This CDR3 comprises 15 residues. The ends lost 1 base at V and 0 bases at J; junction bases unmatched: 1. CDR1 and CDR2 from the germline V gene are MDHEN and SYDVKM. The CDR3 sequence is CASSLYRGLSYEQYF. The CDR3 bases are TGTGCCAGCAGTTTATACAGGGGGCTCTCCTACGAGCAGTACTTC. Based on the CDR3 plus reference TRBV28 and TRBJ2-7, the full variable domain is DVKVTQSSRYLVKRTGEKVFLECVQDMDHENMFWYRQDPGLGLRLIYFSYDVKMKEKGDIPEGYSVSREKKERFSLILESASTNQTSMYLCASSLYRGLSYEQYFGPGTRLTVT.

The chain is built from TRBV30 and TRBJ1-6; 12 positions agree with TRBD1. V gave up 1 base and J gave up 7 bases; unmatched junction bases: 5. CDR3 length: 16 amino acids. Germline CDR1 GTSNPN, CDR2 SVGIG (reference sequence). CDR3: CAWSGDRGPGNSPLHF. The CDR3 DNA reads as TGTGCCTGGAGTGGGGACAGGGGGCCAGGGAATTCACCCCTCCACTTT.

The chain employs TRBV11-1 and TRBJ2-7, with 11 bases lining up with TRBD2. Germline lookup yields CDR1 SGHAT and CDR2 FQDESV (reference sequence). The CDR3 spans 16 residues. The J segment lost 5 bases and the V segment lost 5 bases, leaving 11 bases of the junction unmatched. CDR3 sequence: CASSQGGLAEIHEQYF. The CDR3 coding sequence is TGTGCCAGCAGCCAAGGGGGACTAGCGGAGATCCACGAGCAGTACTTC.

This chain uses TRBV27 with TRBJ1-2, with D possibly TRBD1 on 5 matching bases. This CDR3 has 14 residues. Trimming shortened V by 1 base and J by 5 bases, and 11 bases separated the two germline ends. Germline assignment: CDR1 MNHEY and CDR2 SMNVEV (reference sequence). The CDR3 spells CASSLYRGVYGYTF. The CDR3 region has the DNA TGTGCCAGCAGTTTATATCGGGGGGTGTATGGCTACACCTTC.

The chain recombines TRBV11-2 with TRBJ2-5, with TRBD2 matching over 7 bases. The germline V gene has CDR1 SGHAT and CDR2 FQNNGV. The CDR3 is made up of 16 amino acids. V dropped 3 bases and J dropped 2; count of bases not matched to a gene: 9. CDR3 in amino acids: CASSLGGTSEQETQYF. The CDR3 DNA follows: TGTGCCAGCAGCTTGGGGGGGACGTCAGAACAAGAGACCCAGTACTTC.

The chain joins TRBV9 to TRBJ1-5; D unclear. The CDR3 extends over 15 amino acids. The V gene's germline CDR1 is SGDLS and CDR2 YYNGEE. The germline V and J ends were trimmed by 4 bases and 3 bases, with 14 bases remaining between them. The CDR3 DNA reads TGTGCCAGCAGCCCGGCCGGGGTTATCAATCAGCCCCAGCATTTT. It codes for CASSPAGVINQPQHF.

The rearrangement joins TRBV14 to TRBJ1-1; 8 nucleotides agree with TRBD1. The CDR3 totals 13 residues. CDR1 SGHDN and CDR2 FVKESK come from the germline V gene. J lost 7 bases, V lost 1 base, and 2 bases had no gene match. CDR3 protein: CASSQATGVEAFF. DNA for the CDR3: TGTGCCAGCAGCCAAGCGACAGGGGTTGAAGCTTTCTTT.

The chain links TRBV7-6 to TRBJ2-7, with TRBD2 matching 10 bases. There are 15 residues in the CDR3. V dropped 2 bases and J dropped 0; count of bases not matched to a gene: 1. Germline CDR1 SGHVS, CDR2 FNYEAQ. The CDR3 DNA is TGTGCCAGCAGCTTACGACTAGCGGGCTCCTACGAGCAGTACTTC. Its protein product is CASSLRLAGSYEQYF.